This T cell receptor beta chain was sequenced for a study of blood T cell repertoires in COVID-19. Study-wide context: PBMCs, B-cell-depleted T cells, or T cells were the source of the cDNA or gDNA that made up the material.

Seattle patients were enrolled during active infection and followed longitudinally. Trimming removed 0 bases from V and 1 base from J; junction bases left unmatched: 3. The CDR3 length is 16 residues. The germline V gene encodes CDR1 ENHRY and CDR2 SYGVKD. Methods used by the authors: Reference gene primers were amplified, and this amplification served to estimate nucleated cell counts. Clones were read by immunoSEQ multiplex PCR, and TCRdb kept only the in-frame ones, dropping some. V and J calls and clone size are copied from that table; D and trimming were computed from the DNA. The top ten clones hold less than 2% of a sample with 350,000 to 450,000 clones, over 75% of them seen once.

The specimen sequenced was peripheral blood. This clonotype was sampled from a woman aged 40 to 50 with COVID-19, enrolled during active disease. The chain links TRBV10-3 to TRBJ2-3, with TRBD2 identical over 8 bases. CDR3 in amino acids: CAISESTTSGTDTQYF. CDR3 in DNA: TGTGCCATCAGTGAGTCTACGACTAGCGGCACAGATACGCAGTATTTT.